The following is a T cell receptor beta chain sequence with its context. The sample belongs to a study of shared clonotypes between healthy human individuals. Repertoires were generated with immunoSEQ multiplex PCR, while TCRdb's copy carries only in-frame clones and drops some. The table includes over 950,000 clones, about 80% detected once. The CDR3 contains 14 residues. Germline V gene lookup returns CDR1 GTSNPN and CDR2 SVGIG (reference sequence). The V and J ends lost 4 bases and 4 bases respectively, with 14 bases between them. This chain uses TRBV30 with TRBJ2-1; D not certain. Material: memory CD4+ T cells from PBMCs. The subset is: CD45RA-negative fraction. The sequence came from a man in his late teens or twenties in good health. Some clones in this sample may be carry-over from other donors' samples. CDR3 in amino acids: CAWIREDGYNEQFF. The CDR3 DNA sequence: TGTGCCTGGATCCGCGAGGACGGTTACAATGAGCAGTTCTTC.